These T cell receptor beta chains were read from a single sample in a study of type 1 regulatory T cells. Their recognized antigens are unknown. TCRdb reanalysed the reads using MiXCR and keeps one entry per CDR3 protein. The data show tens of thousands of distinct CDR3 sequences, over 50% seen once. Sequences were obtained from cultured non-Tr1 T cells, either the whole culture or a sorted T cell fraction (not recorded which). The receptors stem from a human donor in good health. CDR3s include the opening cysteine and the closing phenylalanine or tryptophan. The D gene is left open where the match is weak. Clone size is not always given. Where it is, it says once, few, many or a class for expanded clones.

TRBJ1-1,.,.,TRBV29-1,TGCAGCGTTGACGATCAGGGGTTAGCCACTGAAGCTTTCTTT,CSVDDQGLATEAFF
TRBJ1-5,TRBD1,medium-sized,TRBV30,TGTGCCTGGAGTGCCGGGACAGTTAACAATCAGCCCCAGCATTTT,CAWSAGTVNNQPQHF
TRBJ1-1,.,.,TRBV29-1,TGCAGCGTACAGACAGCTAAGAACACTGAAGCTTTCTTT,CSVQTAKNTEAFF
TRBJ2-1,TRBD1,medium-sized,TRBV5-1,TGCGCCAGCAGCTGGATGGACAGGGACAATGAGCAGTTCTTC,CASSWMDRDNEQFF
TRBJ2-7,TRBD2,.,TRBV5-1,TGCGCCAGCAGCTTTTCGGGACTAGCGGGAGGAGGGGTGTCCTACGAGCAGTACTTC,CASSFSGLAGGGVSYEQYF
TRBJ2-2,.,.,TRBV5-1,TGCGCCAGCAGCTTGAGGGAGCGGGAGCTGTTTTTT,CASSLRERELFF
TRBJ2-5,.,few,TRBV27,TGTGCCAGCAGTGGCGGGGAGACCCAGTACTTC,CASSGGETQYF
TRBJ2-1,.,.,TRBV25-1,TGTGCCAGCAGTGAATGGCTAGGCCAGGGTGAGCAGTTCTTC,CASSEWLGQGEQFF
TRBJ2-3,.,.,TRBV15,TGTGCCACCAGCAGAGAGTACGGGAGACTCCCAGATACGCAGTATTTT,CATSREYGRLPDTQYF
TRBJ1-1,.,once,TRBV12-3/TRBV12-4,TGTGCCAGCAGTTTAAGCGGACAATTCGGTGCTTTCTTT,CASSLSGQFGAFF
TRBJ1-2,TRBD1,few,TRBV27,TGTGCCAGCAGAAGGTCAGGGGGCGTTATCTATGGCTACACCTTC,CASRRSGGVIYGYTF
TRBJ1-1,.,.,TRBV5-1,TGCGCCAGCAGCTTTTCCGGGTTAATGAGCACTGAAGCTTTCTTT,CASSFSGLMSTEAFF
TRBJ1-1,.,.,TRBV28,TGTGCCAGCAGTCCCCAGGTTCGACCGCCCCACGGACCTGAAGCTTTCTTT,CASSPQVRPPHGPEAFF
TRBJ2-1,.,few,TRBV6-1,TGTGCCAGCAGTGCCTGGCAGAATGAGCAGTTCTTC,CASSAWQNEQFF
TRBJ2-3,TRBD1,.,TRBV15,TGTGCCACCAGCAGACCCAAAACCCTCCGGGACAGGAGCACAGATACGCAGTATTTT,CATSRPKTLRDRSTDTQYF
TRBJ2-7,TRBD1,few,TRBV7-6,TGTGCCAGCAGCCGAGTCCAGCTAGGGACAGGATTCTACGAGCAGTACTTC,CASSRVQLGTGFYEQYF
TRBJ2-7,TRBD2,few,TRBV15,TGTGCCACCAGCAGAGGAGCGGGAACCTACGAGCAGTACTTC,CATSRGAGTYEQYF
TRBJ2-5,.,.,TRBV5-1,TGCGCCAGCAGCTTGGGCGGGACTCAGCCTCAAGAGACCCAGTACTTC,CASSLGGTQPQETQYF
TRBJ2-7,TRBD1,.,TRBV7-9,TGTGCCAGCAGCTGGGGACAGGGCATCTACGAGCAGTACTTC,CASSWGQGIYEQYF